These 2 T cell receptor beta chains originate from one sample sequenced in a study of metastatic and nonmetastatic thyroid tumors. TCRdb re-clonotyped the PCR reads via MiXCR. Of over 20,000 clones in the sample, around 12% were seen once. Thyroid surgery had not been preceded by any treatment in any patient. The specimen was blood. These receptor sequences come from a female donor with papillary thyroid cancer or a benign thyroid nodule (not recorded which). Some clones in this sample may be carry-over from other donors' samples.

This clone has ten or more counts. The chain links TRBV5-1 to TRBJ2-3; 8 nucleotides match TRBD2. The CDR3 has 14 residues. Losses at the gene ends were 3 bases for V and 5 bases for J; bases not matched to a gene: 5. Germline values: CDR1 SGHRS, CDR2 YFSETQ. CDR3 amino acids: CASSSGRGGDTQYF. Written as DNA, the CDR3 is TGCGCCAGCAGCTCCGGACGGGGGGGAGATACGCAGTATTTT.

This clone was observed at least ten times. This chain connects TRBV6-1 to TRBJ1-1, with D unclear. The V gene lost 3 bases and the J gene lost 1 base, with 9 bases spanning the gap. Germline V gene lookup returns CDR1 MNHNS and CDR2 SASEGT. The CDR3 is 14 amino acids. CDR3 bases: TGTGCCAGCAGTGACTGGACCGCGAACACTGAAGCTTTCTTT. It encodes CASSDWTANTEAFF.